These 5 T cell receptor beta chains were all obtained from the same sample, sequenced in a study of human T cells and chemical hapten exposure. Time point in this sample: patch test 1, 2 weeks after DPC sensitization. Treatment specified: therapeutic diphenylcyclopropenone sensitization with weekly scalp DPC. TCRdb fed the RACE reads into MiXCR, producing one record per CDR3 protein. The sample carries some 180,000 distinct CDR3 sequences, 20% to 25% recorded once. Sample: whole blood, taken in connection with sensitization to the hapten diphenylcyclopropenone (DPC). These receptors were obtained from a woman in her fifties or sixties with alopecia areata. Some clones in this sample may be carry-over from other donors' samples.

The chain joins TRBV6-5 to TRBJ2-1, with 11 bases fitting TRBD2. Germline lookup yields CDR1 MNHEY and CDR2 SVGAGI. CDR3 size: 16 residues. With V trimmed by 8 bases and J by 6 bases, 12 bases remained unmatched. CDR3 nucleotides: TGTGCCAGCTCGCGAGCCCTAGCGGGAGGTCCCAATGAGCAGTTCTTC. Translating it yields CASSRALAGGPNEQFF.

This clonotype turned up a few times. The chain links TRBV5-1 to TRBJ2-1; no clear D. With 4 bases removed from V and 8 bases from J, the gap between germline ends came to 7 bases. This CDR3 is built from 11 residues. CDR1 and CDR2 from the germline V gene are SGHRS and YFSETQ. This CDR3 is CASSTTHEQFF. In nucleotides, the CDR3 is TGCGCCAGCAGCACCACCCATGAGCAGTTCTTC.

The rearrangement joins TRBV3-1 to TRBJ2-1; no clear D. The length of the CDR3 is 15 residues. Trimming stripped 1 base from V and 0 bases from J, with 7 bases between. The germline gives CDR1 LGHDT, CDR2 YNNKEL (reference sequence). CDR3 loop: CASSQAPHSYNEQFF. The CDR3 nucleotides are TGTGCCAGCAGCCAAGCCCCTCACTCCTACAATGAGCAGTTCTTC.

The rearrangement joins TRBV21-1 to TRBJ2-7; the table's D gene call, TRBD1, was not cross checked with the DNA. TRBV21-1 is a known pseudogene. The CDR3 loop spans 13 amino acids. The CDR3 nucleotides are TGTGCCAGCACCGAGCGGGGGCCCTACGAGCAGTACTTC. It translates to CASTERGPYEQYF.

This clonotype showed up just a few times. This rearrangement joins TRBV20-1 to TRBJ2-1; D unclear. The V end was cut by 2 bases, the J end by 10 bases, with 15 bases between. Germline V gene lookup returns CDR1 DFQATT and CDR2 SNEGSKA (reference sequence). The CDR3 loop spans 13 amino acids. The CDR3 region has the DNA TGCAGTGCTAGATCAAGGCTATCTCACGAGCAGTTCTTC. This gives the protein CSARSRLSHEQFF.